The rows below give T cell receptor beta chains drawn from one sample of a study of blood T cell repertoires in COVID-19. TCRdb's copy holds only in-frame clones and misses some; the assay was immunoSEQ multiplex PCR. Altogether 100,000 to 120,000 clones are present, around 84% being singletons, with the ten largest covering about 7.3%. The sequencing sample was made of peripheral blood. All receptors come from a woman between 35 and 50 years old with acute or convalescent COVID-19. The CDR3 runs from the conserved cysteine through the conserved F or W. Fields, in order: clone size, D gene, V gene, J gene, CDR3 DNA, CDR3 protein. D genes are given only for firm matches. Only part of the rows carry a size: once, few, many, or a class if the clone is expanded.

once	TRBD1	TRBV19	TRBJ1-2	TGTGCCAGTATCGAACAGGGGCGAGTCTATGGCTACACCTTC	CASIEQGRVYGYTF
NA	NA	TRBV4-1	TRBJ1-5	TGCGCCAGCAGCCAAGGGGCAGAGCAGCAGCCCCAGCATTTT	CASSQGAEQQPQHF
NA	NA	TRBV10-3	TRBJ1-1	TGTGCCATCAGGAGGAATGACGAGAACACTGAAGCTTTCTTT	CAIRRNDENTEAFF
NA	TRBD1	TRBV18	TRBJ1-1	TGTGCCAGCTCACCACGGAATCCGGACAGGGGGGGGACTGAAGCTTTCTTT	CASSPRNPDRGGTEAFF
NA	TRBD1	TRBV7-2	TRBJ1-2	TGTGCCAGCAGCCCAACAGGGGGTAACTATGGCTACACCTTC	CASSPTGGNYGYTF
NA	NA	TRBV29-1	TRBJ2-3	TGCAGCGCTACGATACGTGCAGGGATAAGTACAGATACGCAGTATTTT	CSATIRAGISTDTQYF
NA	TRBD1	TRBV5-1	TRBJ2-2	TGCGCCAGCACCCCAGAGGGGGCTAGCGGGGAGCTGTTTTTT	CASTPEGASGELFF
NA	TRBD2	TRBV24-1	TRBJ2-2	TGTGCCACCAGTGCCAGCGGGGGGGCCAACACCGGGGAGCTGTTTTTT	CATSASGGANTGELFF
NA	TRBD1	TRBV6-5	TRBJ2-7	TGTGCCAGCAGGGGACAGGAGCCCTACGAGCAGTACTTC	CASRGQEPYEQYF
NA	TRBD1	TRBV3-1/TRBV3-2	TRBJ1-6	TGTGCCAGCAGCCTTAGGGACAGGGTTTCACCCCTCCACTTT	CASSLRDRVSPLHF
NA	TRBD2	TRBV5-6	TRBJ2-1	TGTGCCAGCAGCCGCGGGGGGGCTTTTGAGCAGTTCTTC	CASSRGGAFEQFF
NA	NA	TRBV27	TRBJ2-5	TGTGCCAGCAGTTTTGCGGGGGCCGGGTCGGGGACCCAGTACTTC	CASSFAGAGSGTQYF
few	TRBD1	TRBV10-3	TRBJ1-2	TGTGCCATCAGTAACAGGGGGCGGTTCTATGGCTACACCTTC	CAISNRGRFYGYTF
NA	TRBD2	TRBV5-4	TRBJ2-3	TGTGCCAGCAGGGCTTCGACTAGCGGCACAGATACGCAGTATTTT	CASRASTSGTDTQYF
NA	NA	TRBV5-1	TRBJ1-2	TGCGCCAGCAGCTTGGGTTTCGGGTCTGGCTACACCTTC	CASSLGFGSGYTF
NA	NA	TRBV2	TRBJ2-7	TGTGCCAGCAGTACTACTTTAGCGGACTCCTACGAGCAGTACTTC	CASSTTLADSYEQYF
NA	NA	TRBV19	TRBJ1-2	TGTGCCAGTAGTCCCCGTGCGGGGGAGGGCTATGGCTACACCTTC	CASSPRAGEGYGYTF
few	TRBD1	TRBV7-9	TRBJ1-3	TGTGCCAGCAGCTTAGCAGACAGGGGAGCCGGAAACACCATATATTTT	CASSLADRGAGNTIYF
NA	TRBD1	TRBV4-2	TRBJ1-1	TGTGCCAGCAGCCCGTTTGACCGGGACAGGGGATTGGCTTTCTTT	CASSPFDRDRGLAFF
once	NA	TRBV19	TRBJ1-2	TGTGCCAGTAGTACTTCAGGGGCCTCTAACTATGGCTACACCTTC	CASSTSGASNYGYTF
NA	TRBD1	TRBV7-9	TRBJ1-1	TGTGCCAGCAGCTCACTCTCGGACAGGGGCACTGAAGCTTTCTTT	CASSSLSDRGTEAFF
NA	TRBD1	TRBV19	TRBJ1-2	TGTGCCAGTAGGGGGACAGGGATATCCGGCTACACCTTC	CASRGTGISGYTF
once	NA	TRBV6-5	TRBJ1-1	TGTGCCAGCAGCAGCGGCAATTTCAACACTGAAGCTTTCTTT	CASSSGNFNTEAFF
NA	TRBD1	TRBV29-1	TRBJ2-7	TGCAGCGTACCGGACAGGGGAAACGAGCAGTACTTC	CSVPDRGNEQYF
NA	TRBD1	TRBV19	TRBJ2-3	TGTGCCAGTAAGAGGACAGGGCCAGGCACAGATACGCAGTATTTT	CASKRTGPGTDTQYF
NA	NA	TRBV21-1	TRBJ1-1	TGTGCCAGCAGCAAGGTTCAGGGGGCGCTTACTGAAGCTTTCTTT	CASSKVQGALTEAFF
NA	NA	TRBV7-9	TRBJ1-3	TGTGCCAGCAGCACGACAATCTCTGGAAACACCATATATTTT	CASSTTISGNTIYF
once	NA	TRBV14	TRBJ1-2	TGTGCCAGCAGCCAAGTCTTCACGGGTGGCTACACCTTC	CASSQVFTGGYTF
NA	NA	TRBV30	TRBJ1-1	TGTGCCTGGAGCCCCGGGACATTGAACACTGAAGCTTTCTTT	CAWSPGTLNTEAFF
NA	TRBD1	TRBV29-1	TRBJ1-1	TGCAGCACCCGGGACAGCAGGAACACTGAAGCTTTCTTT	CSTRDSRNTEAFF
NA	NA	TRBV7-3	TRBJ1-4	TGTGCCAGCAGCTTCGGTGAAAAACTGTTTTTT	CASSFGEKLFF
NA	NA	TRBV5-1	TRBJ2-7	TGCGCCAGCAGCTTGGGATTTGGCAGTTACGAGCAGTACTTC	CASSLGFGSYEQYF
NA	TRBD2	TRBV3-1/TRBV3-2	TRBJ2-1	TGTGCCAGCAGCCAAGGTTCTAGCGGGGGACGAATGTGGTTCTTC	CASSQGSSGGRMWFF
NA	TRBD1	TRBV5-6	TRBJ1-1	TGTGCCAGCAGCTCCGGGACAGGAGTATACACTGAAGCTTTCTTT	CASSSGTGVYTEAFF
NA	NA	TRBV4-3	TRBJ2-2	TGCGCCAGCAGCCAAGAGGGAGGGGCAGGGGTCACCGGGGAGCTGTTTTTT	CASSQEGGAGVTGELFF
NA	NA	TRBV5-4	TRBJ1-1	TGTGCCAGCAGCTTTGGCGGGGGGGCGAAAAACACTGAAGCTTTCTTT	CASSFGGGAKNTEAFF
NA	NA	TRBV6-2/TRBV6-3	TRBJ1-6	TGTGCCAGCAGCTTGTTGGGAGACGAATCACCCCTCCACTTT	CASSLLGDESPLHF
NA	NA	TRBV11-2	TRBJ2-2	TGTGCCAGCACCAGGACAGGAGGGACGGGGGAGCTGTTTTTT	CASTRTGGTGELFF
once	TRBD1	TRBV10-3	TRBJ1-5	TGTGCCTCAGGGGGAACTAATCAGCCCCAGCATTTT	CASGGTNQPQHF
NA	TRBD2	TRBV10-2	TRBJ2-3	TGCGCCAGCAATAGAGGGGTAGCGGGGGGGCAAAATACGCAGTATTTT	CASNRGVAGGQNTQYF
NA	NA	TRBV6-5	TRBJ2-7	TGTGCCAGCAACATGGGACATAGGTCCCACGAGCAGTACTTC	CASNMGHRSHEQYF
NA	TRBD1	TRBV2	TRBJ2-5	TGTGCCAGCATCCCGGGACAGGTTAGAGAGACCCAGTACTTC	CASIPGQVRETQYF
NA	NA	TRBV7-2	TRBJ1-5	TGTGCCAGCAGCTTAGTGTTAGTAGAACAGCCCCAGCATTTT	CASSLVLVEQPQHF
NA	NA	TRBV27	TRBJ1-6	TGTGCCAGCAGTGCCCAGGGGCATAATTCACCCCTCCACTTT	CASSAQGHNSPLHF
NA	NA	TRBV18	TRBJ1-4	TGTGCCAGCTCACCACCGGGGGGATTGGCTAATGAAAAACTGTTTTTT	CASSPPGGLANEKLFF
NA	TRBD1	TRBV6-1	TRBJ1-5	TGTGCCAGCAGTGATACAGGGGCGTTAGGGAATCAGCCCCAGCATTTT	CASSDTGALGNQPQHF
few	NA	TRBV7-3	TRBJ2-1	TGTGCCAGCAGCTTAACCAGTTTGGCGGATGAGCAGTTCTTC	CASSLTSLADEQFF
NA	NA	TRBV11-1	TRBJ1-1	TGTGCCAGCAGCTCACCGGGTTGGACTGAAGCTTTCTTT	CASSSPGWTEAFF
NA	NA	TRBV7-7	TRBJ2-1	TGTGCCAGCAGCTTGGGCAGGGTGGGCGAGCAGTTCTTC	CASSLGRVGEQFF
NA	NA	TRBV6-5	TRBJ1-2	TGTGCCAGCAGTTACTCCATCAGTAATGGCTACACCTTC	CASSYSISNGYTF
NA	NA	TRBV6-5	TRBJ1-2	TGTGCCAGCAGTTACCCAGGGAACTATGGCTACACCTTC	CASSYPGNYGYTF
once	TRBD2	TRBV11-3	TRBJ2-5	TGTGCCAGCAGCTCCGGAGCGGGGGGCGCGGCAGAGACCCAGTACTTC	CASSSGAGGAAETQYF
NA	NA	TRBV3-1/TRBV3-2	TRBJ2-1	TGTGCCAGCAGGTTATACAATGAGCAGTTCTTC	CASRLYNEQFF
NA	TRBD1	TRBV5-1	TRBJ1-1	TGCGCCAGCAGCGCCACAGGGGAGGCCACTGAAGCTTTCTTT	CASSATGEATEAFF
NA	TRBD2	TRBV6-1	TRBJ2-3	TGTGCCAGCAGTGAAGTGGGACTAGCGGGACAGCGCACAGATACGCAGTATTTT	CASSEVGLAGQRTDTQYF
NA	TRBD1	TRBV12-3/TRBV12-4	TRBJ1-5	TGTGCCAGCGGCAGGGGGCGCGATCAGCCCCAGCATTTT	CASGRGRDQPQHF
NA	TRBD1	TRBV11-2	TRBJ1-1	TGTGCCAGCAGCTTAGTCTCTGGGACAGGGGGCCTGAACACTGAAGCTTTCTTT	CASSLVSGTGGLNTEAFF